Listed here are 18 T cell receptor beta chains from one sample, sequenced in a study of blood T cell repertoires in COVID-19. Profiling relied on immunoSEQ multiplex PCR, and the TCRdb table lists in-frame clones only, not all of them. The table lists about 150,000 clones, 78% of them singletons. Sequenced input: peripheral blood. These receptors came from a man aged 60 to 69 who had recovered from COVID-19.

Remarks on this clone: Compared with germline, one end of the junction differs, possibly owing to a read error. DNA of the CDR3: TGTGCTAGCAGCAGGGACAGGGAAGAGACCCAGTACTTC. This encodes CASSRDREETQYF. The V call is TRBV7-7, the J call TRBJ2-5; 9 positions match TRBD1. Germline V gene lookup returns CDR1 SSHAT and CDR2 FNYEAQ (reference sequence). The CDR3 consists of 13 residues.

The CDR3 DNA reads as TGTGCTAGTGGTTCCAAGCGGGGCCCGATCGCAGATACGCAGTATTTT. It translates to CASGSKRGPIADTQYF. V and J are TRBV12-5 and TRBJ2-3; 7 nucleotides match TRBD2. Germline CDR1 reads LGHNT; CDR2 reads FRNRAP. CDR3 size: 16 residues. With 4 bases clipped from V and 4 bases from J, the junction kept 11 bases outside the gene matches.

The chain couples TRBV28 to TRBJ1-6, with TRBD1 identical over 11 bases. CDR3 length: 17 residues. Germline values: CDR1 MDHEN, CDR2 SYDVKM. The V gene end was trimmed by 2 bases and the J gene end by 12 bases; junction bases not matched to a gene: 12. The CDR3 region is CASSLTRDRGFNGPLHF. The DNA for the CDR3 is TGTGCCAGCAGTTTAACACGGGACAGGGGGTTCAATGGACCCCTCCACTTT.

V is TRBV28 and J is TRBJ2-3, with 9 bases that match TRBD2. The germline CDR1 and CDR2 sequences are MDHEN and SYDVKM. This CDR3 region has 20 residues. V shed 6 bases and J 6 bases; nucleotides not matched to a gene: 25. In DNA, the CDR3 is TGTGCCAGCAGCGCCCTCGGTTCTAGCGGGGAGCCCGCCGGGAAGGATACGCAGTATTTT. Its translation is CASSALGSSGEPAGKDTQYF.

The V and J genes are TRBV4-1 and TRBJ1-2, with TRBD1 as a possible D gene (6 bases). Between the trimmed V and J ends, which lost 0 bases and 5 bases, there was a span of 16 bases. Germline CDR1 reads MGHRA; CDR2 reads YSYEKL. The CDR3 covers 16 residues. CDR3 protein: CASSQDGAGAVYGYTF. DNA for the CDR3: TGCGCCAGCAGCCAAGATGGAGCAGGGGCGGTATATGGCTACACCTTC.

The rearrangement uses TRBV30 and TRBJ2-2, with D perhaps TRBD2 (7 bases). CDR1 and CDR2 from the germline V gene are GTSNPN and SVGIG (reference sequence). V lost 4 bases to trimming and J lost 4 bases, with 16 bases between them. CDR3 length: 15 amino acids. CDR3 in amino acids: CAWTQRGGSTGELFF. CDR3 DNA: TGTGCCTGGACCCAAAGGGGGGGCAGCACCGGGGAGCTGTTTTTT.

The chain carries TRBV9 and TRBJ1-5; 8 nucleotides agree with TRBD1. V dropped 0 bases and J dropped 5; count of bases not matched to a gene: 4. The CDR3 has 15 amino acids. Germline-derived CDR1 and CDR2 are SGDLS and YYNGEE. The CDR3 bases are TGTGCCAGCAGCGTAGGGACAGGGAGCGATCAGCCCCAGCATTTT. Its translation is CASSVGTGSDQPQHF. The variable domain in full, completed from reference TRBV9 and TRBJ1-5, reads DSGVTQTPKHLITATGQRVTLRCSPRSGDLSVYWYQQSLDQGLQFLIQYYNGEERAKGNILERFSAQQFPDLHSELNLSSLELGDSALYFCASSVGTGSDQPQHFGDGTRLSIL.

Of note for this clone: A read error may produce the germline difference seen at one junction end. V and J are TRBV3-1 (or the pseudogene TRBV3-2) and TRBJ1-6; D may be TRBD1 (5 bases). In germline, CDR1 is LGHDT, CDR2 YNNKEL (reference sequence). The CDR3 spans 13 residues. CDR3 amino acids: CASSPGGVGARDF. DNA for the CDR3: TGTGCCAGCAGCCCGGGGGGGGTTGGCGCCCGTGACTTT.

The gene calls are TRBV15 and TRBJ1-3; D not certain. V dropped 0 bases and J dropped 3 bases, with 6 bases sitting between them. Looked up from germline, CDR1 is LNHNV and CDR2 is YYDKDF (reference sequence). This CDR3 comprises 14 residues. The CDR3 sequence: CATSREHSGNTIYF. Written as DNA, the CDR3 is TGTGCCACCAGCAGAGAACACAGTGGAAACACCATATATTTT.

This rearrangement joins TRBV9 to TRBJ1-3; the D gene is possibly TRBD1 (5 bases). CDR1 is SGDLS and CDR2 is YYNGEE in the germline V gene. The CDR3 covers 15 residues. V lost 2 bases and J 2 bases, leaving 11 bases between the germline ends. The CDR3 region is CASSVRWGAGNTIYF. In DNA, the CDR3 is TGTGCCAGCAGCGTCCGATGGGGGGCTGGAAACACCATATATTTT.

This rearrangement joins TRBV7-2 to TRBJ1-2; D is uncertain. V was trimmed by 8 bases and J by 4 bases, leaving 11 bases between them. Looked up from germline, CDR1 is SGHTA and CDR2 is FQGNSA. The CDR3 has 12 amino acids. The CDR3 region has the DNA TGTGCCAGCCAAACGGAGGTCTATGGCTACACCTTC. Amino acids: CASQTEVYGYTF. Full variable domain (rest looked up from reference TRBV7-2 and TRBJ1-2): GAGVSQSPSNKVTEKGKDVELRCDPISGHTALYWYRQSLGQGLEFLIYFQGNSAPDKSGLPSDRFSAERTGGSVSTLTIQRTQQEDSAVYLCASQTEVYGYTFGSGTRLTVV.

V gene TRBV28 combines with J gene TRBJ1-2; D unresolved. V was clipped by 4 bases and J by 4 bases, with 7 bases between them. CDR3 size: 12 residues. Germline assignment: CDR1 MDHEN and CDR2 SYDVKM. This chain's CDR3 is CASSSLTYGYTF. The CDR3 DNA reads TGTGCCAGCAGTTCTCTAACCTATGGCTACACCTTC.

This chain joins TRBV28 and TRBJ1-4, with TRBD1 matching 7 bases. Germline V gives CDR1 MDHEN, CDR2 SYDVKM. CDR3 length equals 16 residues. V was clipped by 8 bases and J by 7 bases; unmatched bases: 16. Here the CDR3 DNA reads TGTGCCAGCCTAGACAGGGCCCTGGGGAGCGGTGAAAAACTGTTTTTT. This gives the protein CASLDRALGSGEKLFF.

The chain links TRBV29-1 to TRBJ2-1; 7 nucleotides line up with TRBD2. The junction had 4 bases not matched to a gene; V was cut back by 2 bases and J by 3 bases. The germline V gene encodes CDR1 SQVTM and CDR2 ANQGSEA. CDR3 length: 14 amino acids. This CDR3 is CSVERTRDYNEQFF. For the CDR3, the DNA is TGCAGCGTTGAAAGGACTAGGGACTACAATGAGCAGTTCTTC.

The chain is built from TRBV9 and TRBJ2-2; D is possibly TRBD1 (6 bases). Germline CDR1 SGDLS, CDR2 YYNGEE. The CDR3 extends over 13 amino acids. V dropped 3 bases and J dropped 3 bases, with 6 bases sitting between them. The CDR3 reads CASSAGDTGELFF. The CDR3 DNA is TGTGCCAGCAGCGCAGGGGACACCGGGGAGCTGTTTTTT.

This clone occurred a few times. In DNA, the CDR3 is TGTGCCAGCAGCCGACCCGGGACTAGTAGAACCGGGGAGCTGTTTTTT. It yields the protein CASSRPGTSRTGELFF. The chain carries TRBV14 and TRBJ2-2; 8 bases are a match to TRBD2. Germline trimming cut 4 bases from V and 5 bases from J; bases unmatched to any gene: 9. There are 16 residues in the CDR3. Germline lookup yields CDR1 SGHDN and CDR2 FVKESK.

The chain combines TRBV3-1 (or the pseudogene TRBV3-2) with TRBJ2-5, with D tentatively TRBD2 (6 bases). Germline CDR1 LGHDT, CDR2 YNNKEL (reference sequence). Trimming shortened V by 8 bases and J by 2 bases, and 12 bases separated the two germline ends. This CDR3 spans 13 amino acids. CDR3 sequence reads: CASLGLSQETQYF. CDR3 DNA sequence: TGTGCCAGCTTGGGACTTAGTCAAGAGACCCAGTACTTC.

This clone was detected a few times. This chain joins TRBV25-1 and TRBJ2-3, with D hard to call. CDR3 length equals 12 residues. Germline CDR1 and CDR2: MGHDK and SYGVNS. V lost 4 bases and J 6 bases, leaving 8 bases between the germline ends. CDR3 nucleotides: TGTGCCAGCAGTGGCCCCGGGGATACGCAGTATTTT. This gives the protein CASSGPGDTQYF.